This record looks at one T cell receptor (beta chain) sequence and its context. The protocol was immunoSEQ multiplex PCR, while the TCRdb copy is restricted to in-frame clones and leaves out a portion. The sample shows approximately 660,000 clones, approximately 88% of them seen only once. The record originates from a study of shared T cell receptors in the human thymus. The CDR3 runs to 14 residues. CDR1 is SGHRS, CDR2 YFSETQ, per germline. Trimming took 4 bases from V and 6 from J; bases not matched to a gene: 7. These same data were also listed under a study on human thymus T cells. That investigation notes: Immunologically healthy infants in Finland undergoing congenital heart defect surgery were the donors.

This clonotype originated in a boy under three years old with a congenital heart defect. The source material was thymocytes. The chain links TRBV5-1 to TRBJ1-1; the match to TRBD1 covers 9 bases. CDR3 residues: CASSLFRDRAEAFF. CDR3 DNA sequence: TGCGCCAGCAGCCTATTCCGGGACAGGGCTGAAGCTTTCTTT.